These 23 T cell receptor beta chains originate from one sample sequenced in a study of blood T cells in healthy people across ages. A second PCR of roughly 7 to 11 cycles used a sample-barcoded 5' primer and a J-beta primer mix. In TCRdb, the 5' RACE reads were re-called with MiXCR into one record per CDR3 protein. The sample gives roughly 1.5 million distinct CDR3 sequences, about 45% of which show up once; around 4% is in the top ten. Input material: blood. The source is a woman aged 18 to 35 in good health.

The chain combines TRBV7-3 with TRBJ1-1, with TRBD1 as a possible D gene (6 bases). V was trimmed by 2 bases and J by 3 bases, leaving 10 bases between them. The CDR3 spans 14 residues. Germline values: CDR1 SGHTA, CDR2 FQGTGA. CDR3 nucleotides: TGTGCCAGCAGCTTAGTGAAGGGGGACACTGAAGCTTTCTTT. Its protein product is CASSLVKGDTEAFF.

The V gene is TRBV5-1, the J gene TRBJ2-1; TRBD2 matches 11 bases. Germline CDR1 and CDR2: SGHRS and YFSETQ. Trimming took 3 bases from V and 5 from J; bases not matched to a gene: 19. This CDR3 has 20 amino acids. Here the CDR3 reads CASSWPNSTSGTPVHNEQFF. The CDR3 DNA is TGCGCCAGCAGCTGGCCAAACTCGACTAGCGGGACCCCCGTACACAATGAGCAGTTCTTC.

CDR3 coding DNA: TGTGCCAGCAGTTACAGGGGGCACTCCTACAATGAGCAGTTCTTC. Protein sequence: CASSYRGHSYNEQFF. The chain recombines TRBV28 with TRBJ2-1; TRBD1 matches at 9 bases. The ends lost 4 bases at V and 0 bases at J; junction bases unmatched: 1. The CDR3 consists of 15 residues. The germline V gene encodes CDR1 MDHEN and CDR2 SYDVKM.

This chain joins TRBV6-1 and TRBJ2-1, with no clear D. Looked up from germline, CDR1 is MNHNS and CDR2 is SASEGT. Trimming stripped 1 base from V and 13 bases from J, with 14 bases between. This CDR3 contains 13 residues. The CDR3: CASSEVLVETQFF. In DNA, the CDR3 is TGTGCCAGCAGTGAAGTTTTGGTGGAGACCCAGTTCTTC.

This clonotype was counted a few times. This chain links TRBV4-2 with TRBJ2-3, with TRBD2 as a possible D gene (6 bases). The V and J ends lost 3 bases and 3 bases respectively, with 13 bases between them. The CDR3 is 15 residues long. Germline V gene sequence: CDR1 LGHNA, CDR2 YNFKEQ. CDR3 in amino acids: CASSQPPGSTDTQYF. Written as DNA, the CDR3 is TGTGCCAGCAGCCAGCCCCCCGGGAGTACAGATACGCAGTATTTT.

The chain carries TRBV5-1 and TRBJ2-5; TRBD1 matches at 7 bases. CDR3 size: 14 residues. In germline, CDR1 is SGHRS, CDR2 YFSETQ. J lost 0 bases, V lost 6 bases, and 5 bases had no gene match. CDR3 region: CASTPDRDQETQYF. In DNA form, the CDR3 reads TGCGCCAGCACCCCAGACAGGGACCAAGAGACCCAGTACTTC.

This clonotype was seen only a few times. The CDR3 loop reads CASSPTGAKSYNEQFF. Written as DNA, the CDR3 is TGTGCCAGCAGTCCCACAGGGGCTAAATCCTACAATGAGCAGTTCTTC. The chain combines TRBV28 with TRBJ2-1; 7 bases are shared with TRBD1. Germline V gene lookup returns CDR1 MDHEN and CDR2 SYDVKM. CDR3 size: 16 residues. Trimming at V came to 5 bases and at J to 1 base, leaving 8 bases not matched to a gene.

This clonotype has more than one count but fewer than ten. V usage is TRBV2 and J usage is TRBJ1-2; TRBD1 is a possible D gene (6 bases). Trimming removed 4 bases at V and 8 bases at J, with 11 bases between. This CDR3 comprises 12 residues. The germline V gene has CDR1 SNHLY and CDR2 FYNNEI. The CDR3 DNA reads as TGTGCCAGCAGTGGACAGGCTATGGGCTACACCTTC. It codes for CASSGQAMGYTF.

The V gene is TRBV5-5, the J gene TRBJ2-7, with D perhaps matching TRBD1 or TRBD2 (5 bases each). Trimming cost V 0 bases and J 4 bases, with 11 bases left between them. Germline CDR1 SGHKS, CDR2 YYEKEE (reference sequence). The CDR3 is 14 residues long. DNA for the CDR3: TGTGCCAGCAGCTTGGGGGTAGAGGGGTACGAGCAGTACTTC. As protein: CASSLGVEGYEQYF.

The chain uses TRBV7-2 and TRBJ2-1; D is undetermined. The CDR3 extends over 13 amino acids. The germline V gene has CDR1 SGHTA and CDR2 FQGNSA. V lost 5 bases to trimming and J lost 5 bases, with 10 bases between them. As DNA, the CDR3 is TGTGCCAGCAGCGTACCAGTCCACAATGAGCAGTTCTTC. Its protein is CASSVPVHNEQFF.

V usage is TRBV3-1 and J usage is TRBJ1-2; 7 bases align to TRBD1. V lost 2 bases to trimming and J lost 7 bases; unmatched junction nucleotides: 13. The CDR3 spans 16 residues. Germline V gene lookup returns CDR1 LGHDT and CDR2 YNNKEL (reference sequence). CDR3 region: CASSQSGTAPLSGYTF. The CDR3 DNA reads TGTGCCAGCAGCCAATCGGGGACAGCACCCCTCTCTGGCTACACCTTC.

The chain uses TRBV27 and TRBJ2-7, with D possibly TRBD1 on 6 matching bases. V lost 3 bases and J lost 0, with 9 bases in between. Per the germline V gene, CDR1 is MNHEY and CDR2 is SMNVEV (reference sequence). The CDR3 loop spans 14 amino acids. In DNA, the CDR3 is TGTGCCAGCAGTTTCCAGGGGCCCTCCTACGAGCAGTACTTC. Its translation: CASSFQGPSYEQYF.

J is TRBJ1-2 and V is TRBV10-3; maybe TRBD1 (5 bases). CDR1 is ENHRY, CDR2 SYGVKD, per germline. The V end lost 0 bases, the J end lost 8 bases, and 19 bases lay between the germline ends. This CDR3 spans 16 amino acids. The CDR3 here is CAISESIGHCPPGYTF. DNA of the CDR3: TGTGCCATCAGTGAGTCGATAGGACACTGCCCGCCGGGCTACACCTTC.

This clonotype was seen a handful of times. This chain uses TRBV5-1 with TRBJ1-2, with TRBD1 matching over 9 bases. Germline CDR1 and CDR2: SGHRS and YFSETQ. V lost 7 bases to trimming and J lost 6 bases; unmatched junction nucleotides: 4. This CDR3 has 12 amino acids. CDR3 bases: TGCGCCAGCGTGGGACAGGGCGATGGCTACACCTTC. Its translation: CASVGQGDGYTF.

V and J are TRBV28 and TRBJ2-4; D is undetermined. V lost 3 bases and J 2 bases, leaving 11 bases between the germline ends. The germline V gene encodes CDR1 MDHEN and CDR2 SYDVKM. This CDR3 has 15 residues. CDR3 residues: CASSFSGLTKNIQYF. In nucleotides, the CDR3 is TGTGCCAGCAGTTTCTCCGGTTTAACCAAAAACATTCAGTACTTC.

This chain connects TRBV13 to TRBJ1-1; D gene uncertain. This CDR3 comprises 14 residues. In germline, CDR1 is PRHDT, CDR2 FYEKMQ (reference sequence). Trimming cost V 6 bases and J 1 base, with 12 bases left between them. CDR3 nucleotide sequence: TGTGCCAGCAGACCCGGGTCCCGGAACACTGAAGCTTTCTTT. It codes for CASRPGSRNTEAFF.

This clonotype was detected only a few times. The rearrangement uses TRBV4-2 and TRBJ1-1; D is perhaps TRBD1 (6 bases). The CDR3 is made up of 14 amino acids. V lost 5 bases, J lost 6 bases, and 16 bases lay in between. CDR1 is LGHNA and CDR2 is YNFKEQ in the germline V gene. The DNA of the CDR3 is TGTGCCAGCAGCAAGGAACAGGGTCCCGCTGAAGCTTTCTTT. It translates to CASSKEQGPAEAFF.

This chain connects TRBV11-2 to TRBJ2-7, with 9 bases lining up with TRBD1. The CDR3 is made up of 14 amino acids. V was pared by 2 bases and J by 6 bases, with 5 bases of the junction left unmatched. Germline CDR1 is SGHAT and CDR2 is FQNNGV. The CDR3 loop is CASSLTGGSVEQYF. The CDR3 coding sequence is TGTGCCAGCAGCTTAACAGGGGGCTCGGTCGAGCAGTACTTC.

This clonotype was seen more than once but under ten times. This chain connects TRBV21-1 to TRBJ2-4; the D call of TRBD2 is as the table states it, not checked on the DNA. TRBV21-1 constitutes a pseudogene. The CDR3 length is 17 residues. The CDR3 sequence: CASTQSPATAYKNIQYF. In DNA, the CDR3 is TGTGCCAGCACCCAAAGTCCAGCGACCGCTTACAAAAACATTCAGTACTTC.

This clonotype has a count of ten or more. This chain links TRBV5-6 with TRBJ2-7; TRBD2 agrees at 8 bases. Germline V gene sequence: CDR1 SGHDT, CDR2 YYEEEE. V trimming: 0 bases; J trimming: 5 bases; junction bases outside the gene matches: 10. There are 16 residues in the CDR3. The CDR3 region is CASSLVSAGGAHEQYF. CDR3 in DNA: TGTGCCAGCAGCTTGGTTTCGGCGGGAGGTGCCCACGAGCAGTACTTC. Looking up the rest from reference TRBV5-6 and TRBJ2-7 gives the full variable domain: DAGVTQSPTHLIKTRGQQVTLRCSPKSGHDTVSWYQQALGQGPQFIFQYYEEEERQRGNFPDRFSGHQFPNYSSELNVNALLLGDSALYLCASSLVSAGGAHEQYFGPGTRLTVT.

The genes are TRBV29-1 and TRBJ1-1; D gene ambiguous. The CDR3 has 15 residues. The germline V and J ends were trimmed by 6 bases and 1 base, with 18 bases remaining between them. Looked up from germline, CDR1 is SQVTM and CDR2 is ANQGSEA. The CDR3 nucleotides are TGCAGCGTCCTTAACGGGGAGATATGGAACACTGAAGCTTTCTTT. Residues: CSVLNGEIWNTEAFF.

The chain is built from TRBV10-3 and TRBJ1-2; D perhaps matches TRBD1 (6 bases). The CDR3 sequence is 14 residues long. From germline, CDR1 is ENHRY and CDR2 SYGVKD. Trimming left V 4 bases short and J 4 bases short, with 13 bases between. CDR3 in amino acids: CAISVQGRPYGYTF. CDR3 nucleotide sequence: TGTGCCATCAGTGTGCAGGGGCGGCCCTATGGCTACACCTTC.

This chain connects TRBV2 to TRBJ2-4; D is unresolved. From germline, CDR1 is SNHLY and CDR2 FYNNEI. This CDR3 is built from 12 residues. Trimming left V 1 base short and J 6 bases short, with 4 bases between. CDR3 sequence (DNA): TGTGCCAGCAGTGAAGGCTTAAACATTCAGTACTTC. This encodes CASSEGLNIQYF. The full variable domain, its missing parts supplied by reference TRBV2 and TRBJ2-4, is EPEVTQTPSHQVTQMGQEVILRCVPISNHLYFYWYRQILGQKVEFLVSFYNNEISEKSEIFDDQFSVERPDGSNFTLKIRSTKLEDSAMYFCASSEGLNIQYFGAGTRLSVL.